Included here is one T cell receptor beta chain sequence, with context. Looked up from germline, CDR1 is LNHDA and CDR2 is SQIVND (reference sequence). Trimming left V 6 bases short and J 4 bases short, with 15 bases between. There are 14 residues in the CDR3. Profiling relied on immunoSEQ multiplex PCR, and the TCRdb table lists in-frame clones only, not all of them. Among roughly 100,000 clones, 80% to 90% were seen once, and the ten largest hold 6.5% to 9.5%. This entry comes from a study of blood T cell repertoires in COVID-19. Study context: The cDNA or gDNA used as material had been derived from T cells, B-cell-depleted T cells, or PBMCs.

This clonotype was sampled from a woman in her 70s with acute or convalescent COVID-19. The chain recombines TRBV19 with TRBJ1-2, with D perhaps matching TRBD1 (5 bases). The sample taken for sequencing was peripheral blood. The CDR3 DNA sequence: TGTGCCAGTAGGCCAACAGGAAGTGCCTATGGCTACACCTTC. It encodes CASRPTGSAYGYTF. The whole variable domain, remainder taken from reference TRBV19 and TRBJ1-2, is DGGITQSPKYLFRKEGQNVTLSCEQNLNHDAMYWYRQDPGQGLRLIYYSQIVNDFQKGDIAEGYSVSREKKESFPLTVTSAQKNPTAFYLCASRPTGSAYGYTFGSGTRLTVV.